This passage covers 20 T cell receptor beta chains from one sample sequenced in a study of T cell responses to AZD1222 COVID-19 vaccine (dated by TCRdb to the early 2020s). The time point label of this sample denotes: about 28 days (+/-7) after the second vaccine dose. Library preparation employed the immunoSEQ multiplex PCR assay. Not all clones reach the TCRdb copy of this immuneACCESS table, which keeps in-frame sequences only. Checked studies attribute under half of the gap to unresolved V genes and leave the rest unexplained. Across this sample there are 100,000 to 150,000 clones, with approximately 91% seen only once. The ten largest clones add up to about 1.1% of the sample. The material sequenced was peripheral blood, taken 28 days after the second AZD1222 dose. The receptors derive from an adult who received the AZD1222 COVID-19 vaccine.

The table lists this clone with a few counts. The rearrangement joins TRBV7-3 to TRBJ2-7, with 9 bases identical to TRBD2. CDR3 length: 15 residues. After removal of 5 bases from V and 3 bases from J, the junction contained 8 bases not matched to a gene. From germline, CDR1 is SGHTA and CDR2 FQGTGA. CDR3 DNA sequence: TGTGCCAGCAGCGTGGATAGCGGGGGCCGCTACGAGCAGTACTTC. Residues: CASSVDSGGRYEQYF.

The chain carries TRBV29-1 and TRBJ2-1; perhaps TRBD2 as D (6 bases). Germline CDR1 and CDR2: SQVTM and ANQGSEA. The CDR3 runs 13 residues. The CDR3 DNA follows: TGCAGTACTCGGGGGAGGACTGGCAATGAGCAGTTCTTC. This translates into CSTRGRTGNEQFF.

The chain recombines TRBV7-8 with TRBJ2-7, with D hard to call. Between the trimmed V and J ends, which lost 2 bases and 4 bases, there was a span of 9 bases. The CDR3 has 13 amino acids. Per germline, CDR1 SGHVS and CDR2 FQNEAQ. The CDR3, as DNA: TGTGCCAGCAGCTTATCTAGACCGTACGAGCAGTACTTC. Protein: CASSLSRPYEQYF.

The table lists this clone with a few counts. V and J are TRBV11-1 and TRBJ1-3; D call uncertain. The CDR3 is 16 amino acids. Germline V CDR1 and CDR2: SGHAT, FQDESV (reference sequence). Trimming stripped 5 bases from V and 0 bases from J, with 14 bases between. This CDR3 reads CASSVGLVSSGNTIYF. The CDR3, as DNA: TGTGCCAGCAGCGTCGGCCTGGTGTCCTCTGGAAACACCATATATTTT.

This chain uses TRBV7-2 with TRBJ1-2; 9 bases are a match to TRBD1. The CDR3 sequence is 13 residues long. Germline V CDR1 and CDR2: SGHTA, FQGNSA. The V segment lost 5 bases and the J segment 8 bases; nucleotides outside the gene matches: 6. The CDR3 region has the DNA TGTGCCAGCAGCACTCGACAGGGGGGCGGCTACACCTTC. Its translation: CASSTRQGGGYTF.

This clone was observed a single time. V gene TRBV9 combines with J gene TRBJ2-2; D gene ambiguous. CDR3 length: 13 amino acids. Germline CDR1 reads SGDLS; CDR2 reads YYNGEE. Trimming took off 0 bases at V and 7 bases at J, with 7 bases between the two ends. CDR3 nucleotides: TGTGCCAGCAGCGTAGAGGGATTCGGGGAGCTGTTTTTT. Amino acids: CASSVEGFGELFF.

The rearrangement joins TRBV10-3 to TRBJ1-1; the D is unclear. This CDR3 region has 13 residues. Germline lookup yields CDR1 ENHRY and CDR2 SYGVKD. Trimming cost V 7 bases and J 6 bases, with 15 bases left between them. The DNA for the CDR3 is TGTGCCATCAAGGAGGGTGATGTTGCTGAAGCTTTCTTT. Its protein product is CAIKEGDVAEAFF.

The genes are TRBV27 and TRBJ1-6; D is ambiguous. CDR3 length: 13 residues. V gave up 4 bases and J gave up 8 bases, with 9 bases separating them. Germline lookup yields CDR1 MNHEY and CDR2 SMNVEV (reference sequence). In DNA, the CDR3 is TGTGCCAGCAGTTCGGGATTTCATTCACCCCTCCACTTT. The encoded protein is CASSSGFHSPLHF.

The genes are TRBV2 and TRBJ1-1; D possibly corresponds to TRBD1 (5 bases). The CDR3 totals 14 residues. CDR1 and CDR2 from the germline V gene are SNHLY and FYNNEI. Trimming pared 5 bases from V and 1 base from J, leaving 11 bases between. Here the CDR3 DNA reads TGTGCCAGCAGTCTTTCAGGGCAGAACACTGAAGCTTTCTTT. It codes for CASSLSGQNTEAFF.

J is TRBJ2-7 and V is TRBV3-1 (or the pseudogene TRBV3-2); 7 bases map to TRBD1. V lost 3 bases and J lost 6; bases outside the gene matches: 8. There are 14 residues in the CDR3. Per the germline V gene, CDR1 is LGHDT and CDR2 is YNNKEL (reference sequence). The CDR3 here is CASSHTRSGGEQYF. The CDR3 nucleotides are TGTGCCAGCAGCCATACCCGTTCAGGGGGCGAGCAGTACTTC.

V and J are TRBV14 and TRBJ1-2; 8 bases fit TRBD1. The CDR3 sequence is 16 residues long. In germline, CDR1 is SGHDN, CDR2 FVKESK. V lost 3 bases and J lost 8; bases outside the gene matches: 14. CDR3 amino acids: CASSHFIGQGGIGYTF. CDR3 in DNA: TGTGCCAGCAGCCACTTCATCGGACAGGGAGGGATAGGCTACACCTTC.

CDR3: CASSPPGPNYGYTF. CDR3 nucleotides: TGTGCCAGCTCACCACCAGGTCCTAACTATGGCTACACCTTC. The V call is TRBV18, the J call TRBJ1-2; D call uncertain. The CDR3 runs 14 residues. Germline V gives CDR1 KGHSH, CDR2 LQKENI. V was cut by 0 bases and J by 0 bases, with 5 bases left in between.

This clone was counted a few times. The V and J genes are TRBV19 and TRBJ2-1, with 7 nucleotides matching TRBD2. The CDR3 runs to 17 residues. V gave up 2 bases and J gave up 6 bases; unmatched junction bases: 13. Germline V gene data show CDR1 as LNHDA and CDR2 as SQIVND (reference sequence). The CDR3 bases are TGTGCCAGTAGTATACAGGCGTCTAGCGGACCCACCAATGAGCAGTTCTTC. Its protein is CASSIQASSGPTNEQFF.

V is TRBV24-1 and J is TRBJ1-1; tentatively, D is TRBD1 (6 bases). The V end was cut by 11 bases, the J end by 4 bases, with 19 bases between. CDR1 is KGHDR and CDR2 is SFDVKD in the germline V gene. There are 14 residues in the CDR3. For the CDR3, the DNA is TGTGCCAGAGCCCGACAGGCCGGCGGCACTGAAGCTTTCTTT. Residues: CARARQAGGTEAFF.

This rearrangement joins TRBV29-1 to TRBJ2-3; D is tentatively TRBD1 or TRBD2 (6 bases each). CDR3 length: 14 amino acids. Germline lookup yields CDR1 SQVTM and CDR2 ANQGSEA. V shed 6 bases and J shed 3 bases, with 16 bases lying between them. CDR3 protein: CSVLGGKGTDTQYF. The CDR3 bases are TGCAGCGTCCTCGGGGGCAAGGGGACAGATACGCAGTATTTT.

The rearrangement uses TRBV19 and TRBJ2-5; D might be TRBD1 or TRBD2, each matching 5 bases. The CDR3 is 15 residues long. V was trimmed by 5 bases and J by 4 bases, leaving 17 bases between them. From germline, CDR1 is LNHDA and CDR2 SQIVND (reference sequence). CDR3 sequence: CASSPLPGRLETQYF. In DNA form, the CDR3 reads TGTGCCAGTAGTCCACTCCCGGGACGATTAGAGACCCAGTACTTC.

A note on this clone: It is unclear where the CDR3 begins or ends on the DNA, so no DNA is shown, and the CDR3 is as TCRdb lists it. This chain links TRBV6-5 with TRBJ1-1. The CDR3 numbers 13 amino acids, ends counted. The germline V gene encodes CDR1 MNHEY and CDR2 SVGAGI. The CDR3 here is CASILDGNTEAFF.

V usage is TRBV7-3 and J usage is TRBJ2-1; 8 nucleotides match TRBD2. The trim removed 1 base at V and 0 bases at J, leaving 17 bases unmatched. CDR3 length: 21 residues. In germline, CDR1 is SGHTA, CDR2 FQGTGA. The CDR3 sequence: CASSLMSPSGSFLSSYNEQFF. DNA for the CDR3: TGTGCCAGCAGCTTAATGTCCCCTAGCGGGTCCTTCCTAAGCTCCTACAATGAGCAGTTCTTC.

V gene TRBV18 combines with J gene TRBJ1-1, with 12 bases that match TRBD1. The CDR3 has 15 residues. J was trimmed by 3 bases and V by 3 bases; bases with no gene match: 2. CDR1 is KGHSH, CDR2 LQKENI, per germline. CDR3 DNA: TGTGCCAGCTCACCCGGGACAGGGGGCGACACTGAAGCTTTCTTT. Residues: CASSPGTGGDTEAFF.

This clone was counted once. The chain uses TRBV10-3 and TRBJ1-3; tentative D call: TRBD1 (6 bases). CDR3 size: 14 residues. Germline CDR1 and CDR2: ENHRY and SYGVKD. V was trimmed by 8 bases and J by 7 bases, leaving 18 bases between them. The CDR3 protein is CAIQSTGLGNTIYF. The CDR3 nucleotides are TGTGCCATCCAAAGTACAGGGTTGGGGAACACCATATATTTT.